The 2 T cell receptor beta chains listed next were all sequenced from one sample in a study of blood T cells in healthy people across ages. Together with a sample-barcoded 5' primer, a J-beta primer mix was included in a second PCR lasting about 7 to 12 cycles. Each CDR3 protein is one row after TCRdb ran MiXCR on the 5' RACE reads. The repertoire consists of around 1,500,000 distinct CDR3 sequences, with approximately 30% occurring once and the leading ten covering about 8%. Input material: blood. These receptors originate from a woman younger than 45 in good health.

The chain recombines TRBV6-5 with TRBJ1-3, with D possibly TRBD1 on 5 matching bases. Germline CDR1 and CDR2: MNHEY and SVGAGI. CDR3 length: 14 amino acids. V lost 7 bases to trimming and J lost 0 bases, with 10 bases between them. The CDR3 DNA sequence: TGTGCCAGCACTAAGACAGACTCTGGAAACACCATATATTTT. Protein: CASTKTDSGNTIYF.

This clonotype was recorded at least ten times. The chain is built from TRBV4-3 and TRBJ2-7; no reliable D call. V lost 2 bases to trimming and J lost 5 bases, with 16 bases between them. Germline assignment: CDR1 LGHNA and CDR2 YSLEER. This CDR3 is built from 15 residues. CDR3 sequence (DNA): TGCGCCAGCAGCCAATCCGGACGGGCTTCCAACGAGCAGTACTTC. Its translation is CASSQSGRASNEQYF.